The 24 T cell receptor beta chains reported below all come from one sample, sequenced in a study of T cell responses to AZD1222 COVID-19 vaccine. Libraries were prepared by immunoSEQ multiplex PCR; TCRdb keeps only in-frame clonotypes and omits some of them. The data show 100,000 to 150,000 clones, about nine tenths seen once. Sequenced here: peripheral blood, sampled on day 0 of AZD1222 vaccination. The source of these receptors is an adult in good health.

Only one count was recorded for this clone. The CDR3 DNA reads TGTGCCTGGAGTCCCAGTCCGGGGGCGCAAATAGTCTACACCTTC. Its protein is CAWSPSPGAQIVYTF. The rearrangement links TRBV30 to TRBJ1-2; perhaps TRBD1 as D (6 bases). V was cut by 2 bases and J by 10 bases, with 23 bases left in between. CDR1 is GTSNPN, CDR2 SVGIG, per germline (reference sequence). CDR3 length: 15 residues.

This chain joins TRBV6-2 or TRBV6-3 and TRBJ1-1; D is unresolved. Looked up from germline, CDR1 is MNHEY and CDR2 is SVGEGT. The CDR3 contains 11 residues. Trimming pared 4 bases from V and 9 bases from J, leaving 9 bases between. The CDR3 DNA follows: TGTGCCAGCAGTTCACTGGGAAAAGCTTTCTTT. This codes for CASSSLGKAFF.

The CDR3 region is CASSQGVSGDYGYTF. CDR3 nucleotides: TGCGCCAGCAGCCAAGGGGTTTCGGGGGACTATGGCTACACCTTC. V is TRBV4-3 and J is TRBJ1-2, with D maybe TRBD1 (5 bases). The CDR3 length is 15 residues. Germline CDR1 reads LGHNA; CDR2 reads YSLEER. V lost 1 base to trimming and J lost 3 bases, with 12 bases between them.

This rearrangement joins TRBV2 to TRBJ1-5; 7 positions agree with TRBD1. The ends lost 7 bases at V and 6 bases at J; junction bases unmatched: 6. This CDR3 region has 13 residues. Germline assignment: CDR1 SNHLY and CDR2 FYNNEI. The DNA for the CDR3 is TGTGCCAGCAACCAGGGGGTGAGTCAGCCCCAGCATTTT. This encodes CASNQGVSQPQHF. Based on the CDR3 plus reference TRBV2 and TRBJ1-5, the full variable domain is EPEVTQTPSHQVTQMGQEVILRCVPISNHLYFYWYRQILGQKVEFLVSFYNNEISEKSEIFDDQFSVERPDGSNFTLKIRSTKLEDSAMYFCASNQGVSQPQHFGDGTRLSIL.

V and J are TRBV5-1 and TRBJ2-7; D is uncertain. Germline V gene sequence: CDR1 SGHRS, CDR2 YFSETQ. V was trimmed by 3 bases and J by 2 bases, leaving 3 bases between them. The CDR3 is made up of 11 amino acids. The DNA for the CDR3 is TGCGCCAGCAGCTCGACCTACGAGCAGTACTTC. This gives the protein CASSSTYEQYF. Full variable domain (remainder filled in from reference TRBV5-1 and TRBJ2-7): KAGVTQTPRYLIKTRGQQVTLSCSPISGHRSVSWYQQTPGQGLQFLFEYFSETQRNKGNFPGRFSGRQFSNSRSEMNVSTLELGDSALYLCASSSTYEQYFGPGTRLTVT.

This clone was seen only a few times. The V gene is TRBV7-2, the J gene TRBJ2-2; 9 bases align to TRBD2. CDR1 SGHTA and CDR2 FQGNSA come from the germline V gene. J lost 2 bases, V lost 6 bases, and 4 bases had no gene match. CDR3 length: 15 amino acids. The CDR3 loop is CASRRTSVNTGELFF. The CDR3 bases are TGTGCCAGCAGGCGGACTAGCGTTAACACCGGGGAGCTGTTTTTT.

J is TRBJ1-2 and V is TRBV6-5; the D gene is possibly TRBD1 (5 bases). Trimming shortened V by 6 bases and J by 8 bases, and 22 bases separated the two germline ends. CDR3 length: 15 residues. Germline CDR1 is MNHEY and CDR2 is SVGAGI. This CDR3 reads CASRPPGRLASGYTF. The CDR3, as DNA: TGTGCCAGCAGACCCCCGGGACGGCTTGCCTCCGGCTACACCTTC.

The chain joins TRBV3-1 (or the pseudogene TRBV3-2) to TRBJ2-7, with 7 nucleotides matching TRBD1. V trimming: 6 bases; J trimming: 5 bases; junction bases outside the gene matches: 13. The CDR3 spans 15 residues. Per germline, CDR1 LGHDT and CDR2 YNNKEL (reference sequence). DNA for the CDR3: TGTGCCAGCAGTCCTTTGGACAGGTCGGAGGACGAGCAGTACTTC. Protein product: CASSPLDRSEDEQYF.

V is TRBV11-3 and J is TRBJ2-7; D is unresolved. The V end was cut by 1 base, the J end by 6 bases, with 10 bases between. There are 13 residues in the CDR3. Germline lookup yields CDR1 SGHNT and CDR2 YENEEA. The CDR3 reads CASSLAFSAEQYF. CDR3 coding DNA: TGTGCCAGCAGCTTAGCCTTCTCCGCCGAGCAGTACTTC.

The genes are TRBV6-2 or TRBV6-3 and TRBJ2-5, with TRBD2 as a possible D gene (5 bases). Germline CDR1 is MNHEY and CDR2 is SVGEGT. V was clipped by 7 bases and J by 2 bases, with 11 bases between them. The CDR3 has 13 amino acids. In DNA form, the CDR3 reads TGTGCCAGCACCCCACCGGGACAAGAGACCCAGTACTTC. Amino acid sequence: CASTPPGQETQYF.

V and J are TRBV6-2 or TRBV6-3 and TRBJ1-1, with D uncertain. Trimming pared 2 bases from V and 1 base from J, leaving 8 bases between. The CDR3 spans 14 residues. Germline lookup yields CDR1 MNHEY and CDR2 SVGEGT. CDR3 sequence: CASSYEAPNTEAFF. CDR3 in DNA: TGTGCCAGCAGTTACGAGGCTCCGAACACTGAAGCTTTCTTT.

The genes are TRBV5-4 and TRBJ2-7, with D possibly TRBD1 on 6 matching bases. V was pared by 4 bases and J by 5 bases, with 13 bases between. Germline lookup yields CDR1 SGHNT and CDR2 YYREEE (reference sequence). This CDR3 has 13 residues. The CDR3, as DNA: TGTGCCAGCAGCACCACAGGGATCCACGAGCAGTACTTC. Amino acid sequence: CASSTTGIHEQYF.

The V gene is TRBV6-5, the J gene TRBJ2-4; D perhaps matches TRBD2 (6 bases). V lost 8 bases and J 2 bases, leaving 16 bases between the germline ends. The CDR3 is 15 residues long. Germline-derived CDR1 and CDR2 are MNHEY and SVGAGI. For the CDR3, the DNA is TGTGCCAGCGTTCCCAGGGACTCGTCCAAAAACATTCAGTACTTC. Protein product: CASVPRDSSKNIQYF.

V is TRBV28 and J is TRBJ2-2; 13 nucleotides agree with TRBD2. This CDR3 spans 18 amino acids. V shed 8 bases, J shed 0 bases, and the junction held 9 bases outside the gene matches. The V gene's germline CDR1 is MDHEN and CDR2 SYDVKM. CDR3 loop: CASLNGGLAGSNTGELFF. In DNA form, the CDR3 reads TGTGCCAGCCTTAATGGGGGACTAGCGGGGTCGAACACCGGGGAGCTGTTTTTT.

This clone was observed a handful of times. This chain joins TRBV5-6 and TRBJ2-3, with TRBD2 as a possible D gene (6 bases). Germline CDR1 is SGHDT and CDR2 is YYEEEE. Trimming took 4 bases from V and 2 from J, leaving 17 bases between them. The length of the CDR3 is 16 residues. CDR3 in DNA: TGTGCCAGCAGCCTCCTTGTTAGCGGATCCACAGATACGCAGTATTTT. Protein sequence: CASSLLVSGSTDTQYF.

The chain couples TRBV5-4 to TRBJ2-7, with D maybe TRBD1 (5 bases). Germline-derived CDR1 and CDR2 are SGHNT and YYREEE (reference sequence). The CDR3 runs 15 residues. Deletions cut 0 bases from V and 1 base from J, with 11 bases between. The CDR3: CASSLVGAQSYEQYF. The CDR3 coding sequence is TGTGCCAGCAGCTTGGTAGGGGCGCAATCCTACGAGCAGTACTTC.

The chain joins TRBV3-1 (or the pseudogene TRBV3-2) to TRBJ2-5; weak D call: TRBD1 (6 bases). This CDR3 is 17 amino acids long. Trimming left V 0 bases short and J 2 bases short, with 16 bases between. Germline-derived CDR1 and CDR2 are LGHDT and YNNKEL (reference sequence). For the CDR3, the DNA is TGTGCCAGCAGCCAAGAGTTAGGCAGGACAGCTCAAGAGACCCAGTACTTC. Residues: CASSQELGRTAQETQYF.

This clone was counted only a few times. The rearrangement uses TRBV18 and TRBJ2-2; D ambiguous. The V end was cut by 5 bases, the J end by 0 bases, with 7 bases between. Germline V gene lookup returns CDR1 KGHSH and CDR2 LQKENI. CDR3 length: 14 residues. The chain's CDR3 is CASSALTNTGELFF. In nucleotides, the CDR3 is TGTGCCAGCTCAGCGTTGACGAACACCGGGGAGCTGTTTTTT.

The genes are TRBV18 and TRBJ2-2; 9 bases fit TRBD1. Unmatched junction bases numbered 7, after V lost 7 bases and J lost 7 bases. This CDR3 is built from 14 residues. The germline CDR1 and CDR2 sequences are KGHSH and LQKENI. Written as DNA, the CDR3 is TGTGCCAGCTTACCCACAGGGGGCAGCGGGGAGCTGTTTTTT. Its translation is CASLPTGGSGELFF.

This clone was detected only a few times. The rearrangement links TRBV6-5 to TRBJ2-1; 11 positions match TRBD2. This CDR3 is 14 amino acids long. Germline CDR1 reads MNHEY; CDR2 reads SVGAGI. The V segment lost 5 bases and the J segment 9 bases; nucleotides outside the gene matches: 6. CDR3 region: CASSRTSGPLEQFF. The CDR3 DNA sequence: TGTGCCAGCAGTCGGACTAGCGGGCCTCTTGAGCAGTTCTTC.

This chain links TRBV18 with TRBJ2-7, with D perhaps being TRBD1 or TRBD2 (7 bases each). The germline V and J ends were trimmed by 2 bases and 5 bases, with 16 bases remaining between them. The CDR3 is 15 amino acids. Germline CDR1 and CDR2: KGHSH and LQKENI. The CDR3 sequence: CASSPREGARDEQYF. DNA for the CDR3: TGTGCCAGCTCACCAAGGGAGGGGGCTAGAGACGAGCAGTACTTC.

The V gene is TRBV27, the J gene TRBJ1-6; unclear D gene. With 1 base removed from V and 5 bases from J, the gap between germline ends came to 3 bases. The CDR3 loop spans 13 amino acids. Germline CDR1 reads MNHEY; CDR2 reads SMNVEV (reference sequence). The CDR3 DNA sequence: TGTGCCAGCAGTTTATGGGATAATTCACCCCTCCACTTT. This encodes CASSLWDNSPLHF.

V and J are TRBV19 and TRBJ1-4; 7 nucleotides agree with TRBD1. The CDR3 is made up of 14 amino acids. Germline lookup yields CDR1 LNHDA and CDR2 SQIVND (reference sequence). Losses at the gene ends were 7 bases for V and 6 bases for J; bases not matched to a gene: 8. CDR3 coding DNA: TGTGCCAGTATCCCAGCAGGGGGGGATGAAAAACTGTTTTTT. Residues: CASIPAGGDEKLFF.

CDR3 protein: CASSKEGQGSNQPQHF. The CDR3 nucleotides read TGTGCCAGCAGCAAAGAAGGACAGGGCAGCAATCAGCCCCAGCATTTT. The rearrangement uses TRBV21-1 and TRBJ1-5; the table calls TRBD1, which could not be checked here. TRBV21-1 is flagged as a pseudogene. The CDR3 runs to 16 residues.